This TCR beta chain was captured in a study of shared clonotypes between healthy human individuals. General study points: The rarefaction results pointed to incomplete sorted-subset sequencing despite large depth. Only a few donors were included, so the genetic and exposure-history diversity represented was limited.

Of note for this clone: Its specificity is unknown.

Trimming stripped 6 bases from V and 4 bases from J, with 8 bases between. Germline assignment: CDR1 DFQATT and CDR2 SNEGSKA (reference sequence). The CDR3 consists of 11 residues. From CD4+ cells came CD45RA+ naive and CD45RA-negative memory subsets. In replicate PCRs of sorted subsets, approximately 210 ng DNA, approximately 30,000 T cell genomes, was used. Using immunoSEQ multiplex PCR, the repertoire was profiled, and TCRdb retains in-frame clones only, with some absent. Of about 990,000 clones listed, roughly 74% are singletons. The specimen was memory CD4+ T cells from PBMCs. Regarding subset: CD45RA-negative fraction. The chain uses TRBV20-1 and TRBJ2-3; tentatively, D is TRBD1 (5 bases). This TCR came from a man younger than 35 in good health. Some clones in this sample may be carry-over from other donors' samples. The CDR3 protein is CSAEGADTQYF. CDR3 sequence (DNA): TGCAGTGCCGAAGGGGCAGATACGCAGTATTTT.